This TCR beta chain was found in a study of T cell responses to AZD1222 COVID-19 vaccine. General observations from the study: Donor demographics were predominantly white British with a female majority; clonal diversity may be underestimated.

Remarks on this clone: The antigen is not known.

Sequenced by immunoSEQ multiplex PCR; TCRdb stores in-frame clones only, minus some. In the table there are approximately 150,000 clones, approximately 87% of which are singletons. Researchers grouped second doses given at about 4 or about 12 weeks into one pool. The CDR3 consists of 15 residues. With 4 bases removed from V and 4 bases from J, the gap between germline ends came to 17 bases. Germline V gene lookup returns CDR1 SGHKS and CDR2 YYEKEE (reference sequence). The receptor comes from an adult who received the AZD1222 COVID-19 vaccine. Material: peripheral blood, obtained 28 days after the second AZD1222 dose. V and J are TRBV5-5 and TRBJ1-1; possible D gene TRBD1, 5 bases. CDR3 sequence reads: CASSRGGGGVTEAFF. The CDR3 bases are TGTGCCAGCAGCCGGGGCGGTGGGGGAGTCACTGAAGCTTTCTTT.